This passage covers 29 T cell receptor beta chains from one sample sequenced in a study of blood T cells in healthy people across ages. Alongside a J-beta primer mix, a sample-barcoded 5' primer served in a second PCR lasting roughly 7 to 12 cycles. A single record per CDR3 protein comes from TCRdb applying MiXCR to the 5' RACE reads. The table records more than 1 million distinct CDR3 sequences, around 43% of them present only once. The sample taken for sequencing was blood. The receptors come from a woman aged 60-70 years in good health.

This clonotype was counted only a few times. This chain connects TRBV25-1 to TRBJ1-2, with D maybe TRBD1 (6 bases). CDR3 length: 15 residues. V lost 0 bases to trimming and J lost 4 bases, with 12 bases between them. Germline V lookup: CDR1 MGHDK, CDR2 SYGVNS. In DNA form, the CDR3 reads TGTGCCAGCAGTGAATATGGCGGGGGCCGCTATGGCTACACCTTC. It encodes CASSEYGGGRYGYTF.

The sample holds a few counts of this clonotype. The chain employs TRBV20-1 and TRBJ2-4, with 11 bases matching TRBD2. V shed 4 bases, J shed 13 bases, and the junction held 15 bases outside the gene matches. Germline V gives CDR1 DFQATT, CDR2 SNEGSKA (reference sequence). The CDR3 length is 15 residues. This chain's CDR3 is CSATPLAGVGNEQYF. As DNA, the CDR3 is TGCAGTGCTACCCCACTAGCGGGAGTTGGAAATGAGCAGTACTTC.

CDR3 sequence: CASSLATGLNYGYTF. The CDR3 region has the DNA TGTGCCAGCAGCTTAGCCACAGGGCTTAACTATGGCTACACCTTC. J is TRBJ1-2 and V is TRBV11-2; a possible D gene is TRBD1 (6 bases). CDR1 and CDR2 from the germline V gene are SGHAT and FQNNGV. V dropped 1 base and J dropped 1 base, with 10 bases sitting between them. The CDR3 consists of 15 residues.

On this clonotype itself: Germline and junction disagree at one end, which may indicate a read error. The rearrangement links TRBV7-8 to TRBJ1-1; tentative D call: TRBD1 (6 bases). The germline gives CDR1 SGHVS, CDR2 FQNEAQ. The CDR3 loop spans 17 amino acids. CDR3 in amino acids: CACSSPSRGGVNTEAFF. CDR3 nucleotide sequence: TGTGCCTGCAGCTCCCCCTCCAGGGGAGGTGTTAACACTGAAGCTTTCTTT.

This chain connects TRBV20-1 to TRBJ2-4; D gene ambiguous. The end of the DNA fits TRBJ2-5 better, so the J call may be wrong. Per the germline V gene, CDR1 is DFQATT and CDR2 is SNEGSKA (reference sequence). This CDR3 spans 11 amino acids. CDR3 bases: TGCAGTGCTAGAATCGCAGAGACCCAGTACTTC. Its translation is CSARIAETQYF.

In this sample, this clonotype turned up a few times. The chain uses TRBV6-5 and TRBJ2-7, with 10 bases matching TRBD1. The germline V gene has CDR1 MNHEY and CDR2 SVGAGI. This CDR3 region has 18 residues. With V trimmed by 0 bases and J by 4 bases, 12 bases remained unmatched. CDR3 loop: CASSYSGTGDSLSYEQYF. The CDR3, as DNA: TGTGCCAGCAGTTACTCCGGGACAGGGGACTCCTTAAGTTACGAGCAGTACTTC.

This clonotype was seen a few times. The chain is built from TRBV20-1 and TRBJ2-3, with D maybe TRBD2 (6 bases). Per germline, CDR1 DFQATT and CDR2 SNEGSKA (reference sequence). This CDR3 is 17 amino acids long. V was cut by 0 bases and J by 1 base, with 17 bases left in between. The CDR3 here is CSARDLAEGGRTDTQYF. The CDR3 region has the DNA TGCAGTGCTAGAGACTTAGCGGAGGGTGGTCGCACAGATACGCAGTATTTT.

This chain joins TRBV7-2 and TRBJ2-2, with 8 bases lining up with TRBD2. V dropped 5 bases and J dropped 6; count of bases not matched to a gene: 11. Germline V gives CDR1 SGHTA, CDR2 FQGNSA. The CDR3 runs to 16 residues. The CDR3 here is CASSPAFGRAAGELFF. In nucleotides, the CDR3 is TGTGCCAGCAGCCCAGCTTTCGGGAGGGCCGCCGGGGAGCTGTTTTTT.

The CDR3 region is CASTNGGRETQFF. The CDR3 nucleotides are TGTGCCAGCACCAACGGGGGACGAGAGACCCAGTTCTTC. The chain is built from TRBV2 and TRBJ2-1; weak D call: TRBD2 (6 bases). Germline values: CDR1 SNHLY, CDR2 FYNNEI. Trimming removed 7 bases at V and 13 bases at J, with 20 bases between. The CDR3 runs 13 residues.

This chain uses TRBV28 with TRBJ1-2, with a tentative D call TRBD1 (5 bases). Germline V gene sequence: CDR1 MDHEN, CDR2 SYDVKM. Trimming shortened V by 8 bases and J by 2 bases, and 12 bases separated the two germline ends. The CDR3 is 13 residues long. CDR3 coding DNA: TGTGCCAGCTGGGACGTAACGAACTATGGCTACACCTTC. It yields the protein CASWDVTNYGYTF.

This clonotype was seen a handful of times. J is TRBJ1-1 and V is TRBV6-1; maybe TRBD1 (6 bases). The V end lost 3 bases, the J end lost 3 bases, and 14 bases lay between the germline ends. Germline assignment: CDR1 MNHNS and CDR2 SASEGT. The CDR3 covers 15 residues. The CDR3 sequence: CASSDNPDSHTEAFF. CDR3 sequence (DNA): TGTGCCAGCAGTGACAACCCGGACAGCCACACTGAAGCTTTCTTT.

The chain combines TRBV5-6 with TRBJ2-3; 8 bases are shared with TRBD2. The germline V gene has CDR1 SGHDT and CDR2 YYEEEE. V was pared by 0 bases and J by 3 bases, with 3 bases of the junction left unmatched. The CDR3 runs to 15 residues. The CDR3 loop is CASSLAERETDTQYF. The CDR3 DNA follows: TGTGCCAGCAGCTTGGCGGAGCGGGAGACAGATACGCAGTATTTT.

This chain connects TRBV5-5 to TRBJ2-1; D may correspond to TRBD1 or TRBD2 (5 bases each). Trimming left V 4 bases short and J 2 bases short, with 13 bases between. This CDR3 contains 15 residues. Per germline, CDR1 SGHKS and CDR2 YYEKEE (reference sequence). The DNA for the CDR3 is TGTGCCAGCAGCCTGGGACCAGCGGCCTACAATGAGCAGTTCTTC. Protein product: CASSLGPAAYNEQFF.

The chain has TRBV18 and TRBJ1-5; 7 positions agree with TRBD1. Germline lookup yields CDR1 KGHSH and CDR2 LQKENI. This CDR3 contains 15 residues. The trim removed 3 bases at V and 4 bases at J, leaving 6 bases unmatched. CDR3 amino acids: CASSPGTAPNQPQHF. The CDR3 DNA reads as TGTGCCAGCTCACCCGGGACAGCACCTAATCAGCCCCAGCATTTT. Full variable domain (outside the CDR3, taken from reference TRBV18 and TRBJ1-5): NAGVMQNPRHLVRRRGQEARLRCSPMKGHSHVYWYRQLPEEGLKFMVYLQKENIIDESGMPKERFSAEFPKEGPSILRIQQVVRGDSAAYFCASSPGTAPNQPQHFGDGTRLSIL.

This clonotype turned up a few times. The chain couples TRBV27 to TRBJ2-6; D is perhaps TRBD2 (5 bases). Trimming pared 2 bases from V and 4 bases from J, leaving 9 bases between. Per the germline V gene, CDR1 is MNHEY and CDR2 is SMNVEV (reference sequence). The CDR3 is 15 residues long. The CDR3 reads CASSLRRSGANVLTF. The CDR3 region has the DNA TGTGCCAGCAGTTTAAGGAGGAGCGGGGCCAACGTCCTGACTTTC.

The rearrangement joins TRBV28 to TRBJ1-5; D gene unclear. This CDR3 comprises 15 residues. Germline values: CDR1 MDHEN, CDR2 SYDVKM. Trimming left V 3 bases short and J 4 bases short, with 13 bases between. This CDR3 reads CASSFLGEQNQPQHF. CDR3 sequence (DNA): TGTGCCAGCAGTTTTCTCGGGGAACAAAATCAGCCCCAGCATTTT.

This chain joins TRBV20-1 and TRBJ1-2; D gene uncertain. The germline V and J ends were trimmed by 0 bases and 4 bases, with 15 bases remaining between them. Germline V gene lookup returns CDR1 DFQATT and CDR2 SNEGSKA (reference sequence). There are 15 residues in the CDR3. The CDR3: CSARDPSSAVYGYTF. The CDR3 DNA follows: TGCAGTGCTAGAGATCCGTCGTCAGCAGTCTATGGCTACACCTTC.

This clonotype was observed a handful of times. The chain combines TRBV9 with TRBJ1-4; D is perhaps TRBD1 (5 bases). The V end lost 0 bases, the J end lost 7 bases, and 13 bases lay between the germline ends. The CDR3 is made up of 15 amino acids. Germline-derived CDR1 and CDR2 are SGDLS and YYNGEE. The CDR3 nucleotides are TGTGCCAGCAGCGTAGGCGGGACTTTGGGTGAAAAACTGTTTTTT. Translating it yields CASSVGGTLGEKLFF.

The V and J genes are TRBV28 and TRBJ2-7; D possibly uses TRBD1 or TRBD2 (5 bases each). Trimming took 3 bases from V and 2 from J, leaving 14 bases between them. From germline, CDR1 is MDHEN and CDR2 SYDVKM. The CDR3 consists of 15 residues. The CDR3 sequence is CASSFRWGSTYEQYF. The CDR3 coding sequence is TGTGCCAGCAGTTTCCGGTGGGGGAGCACCTACGAGCAGTACTTC.

This clonotype was counted only a few times. V usage is TRBV24-1 and J usage is TRBJ2-7; no firm D call. This CDR3 contains 13 residues. Trimming took 1 base from V and 4 from J, leaving 7 bases between them. The germline gives CDR1 KGHDR, CDR2 SFDVKD. The CDR3 is CATSDLWGYEQYF. The CDR3 DNA follows: TGTGCCACCAGTGATTTATGGGGTTACGAGCAGTACTTC.

This rearrangement joins TRBV27 to TRBJ2-3; D is uncertain. This CDR3 region has 14 residues. Germline CDR1 reads MNHEY; CDR2 reads SMNVEV (reference sequence). The ends were cut back, 3 bases at V and 2 bases at J, with 9 bases in the middle. CDR3 DNA: TGTGCCAGCAGTTTCGAACAGAACACAGATACGCAGTATTTT. Translation gives CASSFEQNTDTQYF.

The V and J genes are TRBV3-1 and TRBJ2-7, with 7 bases matching TRBD2. Trimming at V came to 5 bases and at J to 2 bases, leaving 9 bases not matched to a gene. Germline-derived CDR1 and CDR2 are LGHDT and YNNKEL (reference sequence). The CDR3 loop spans 15 amino acids. The CDR3: CASSSLAEGPYEQYF. CDR3 bases: TGTGCCAGCAGCTCTCTAGCGGAGGGCCCCTACGAGCAGTACTTC.

The V and J genes are TRBV28 and TRBJ2-3; no clear D gene. Trimming stripped 5 bases from V and 2 bases from J, with 14 bases between. CDR1 is MDHEN, CDR2 SYDVKM, per germline. This CDR3 contains 15 residues. The CDR3 region is CASSPGSRITDTQYF. CDR3 bases: TGTGCCAGCAGTCCCGGTAGCCGGATCACAGATACGCAGTATTTT.

This clonotype was counted between two and nine times. V gene TRBV7-3 combines with J gene TRBJ2-1, with TRBD2 identical over 8 bases. In germline, CDR1 is SGHTA, CDR2 FQGTGA. This CDR3 contains 16 residues. Unmatched junction bases numbered 16, after V lost 5 bases and J lost 10 bases. CDR3 bases: TGTGCCAGCAGCCTCTCAGCGGGAGCACCCAATTTCGAGCAGTTCTTC. Its translation: CASSLSAGAPNFEQFF.

This clonotype was detected only a few times. The chain has TRBV29-1 and TRBJ2-7, with 14 bases that match TRBD2. The germline gives CDR1 SQVTM, CDR2 ANQGSEA. After removal of 4 bases from V and 5 bases from J, the junction contained 10 bases not matched to a gene. The CDR3 loop spans 16 amino acids. DNA of the CDR3: TGCAGCGTTGGGGGACTAGCGGGAGAGGTAGTCCACGAGCAGTACTTC. It translates to CSVGGLAGEVVHEQYF.

Only a few counts were recorded for this clonotype. The chain has TRBV6-2 or TRBV6-3 and TRBJ2-7; the match to TRBD1 covers 7 bases. The V and J ends lost 8 bases and 7 bases, in that order; junction bases with no gene match: 14. The CDR3 runs to 14 residues. Looked up from germline, CDR1 is MNHEY and CDR2 is SVGEGT. The CDR3: CASSRGGSYNEQYF. CDR3 bases: TGTGCCAGCTCTCGAGGGGGCAGTTACAATGAGCAGTACTTC.

V is TRBV7-9 and J is TRBJ2-7; D may be TRBD1 or TRBD2 (6 bases each). Germline lookup yields CDR1 SEHNR and CDR2 FQNEAQ (reference sequence). Trimming pared 7 bases from V and 2 bases from J, leaving 12 bases between. This CDR3 spans 13 amino acids. As DNA, the CDR3 is TGTGCCAGCACCGGAGGGACAACCTACGAGCAGTACTTC. Translated, it gives CASTGGTTYEQYF.

The chain recombines TRBV12-3 or TRBV12-4 with TRBJ1-1; no clear D gene. The CDR3 consists of 16 residues. Trimming removed 3 bases at V and 4 bases at J, with 18 bases between. The CDR3 region is CASSLDVGGESTEAFF. The DNA of the CDR3 is TGTGCCAGCAGTTTGGATGTCGGCGGAGAAAGCACTGAAGCTTTCTTT.

The chain recombines TRBV7-3 with TRBJ2-3, with 10 bases lining up with TRBD2. The CDR3 runs 17 residues. CDR1 is SGHTA and CDR2 is FQGTGA in the germline V gene. The J segment lost 1 base and the V segment lost 2 bases, leaving 6 bases of the junction unmatched. In DNA, the CDR3 is TGTGCCAGCAGCTTAGTTGGTGGACTAGCGGGCACAGATACGCAGTATTTT. Translating gives CASSLVGGLAGTDTQYF. Using reference TRBV7-3 and TRBJ2-3 for the parts outside the CDR3, the full variable domain is GAGVSQTPSNKVTEKGKYVELRCDPISGHTALYWYRQSLGQGPEFLIYFQGTGAADDSGLPNDRFFAVRPEGSVSTLKIQRTERGDSAVYLCASSLVGGLAGTDTQYFGPGTRLTVL.